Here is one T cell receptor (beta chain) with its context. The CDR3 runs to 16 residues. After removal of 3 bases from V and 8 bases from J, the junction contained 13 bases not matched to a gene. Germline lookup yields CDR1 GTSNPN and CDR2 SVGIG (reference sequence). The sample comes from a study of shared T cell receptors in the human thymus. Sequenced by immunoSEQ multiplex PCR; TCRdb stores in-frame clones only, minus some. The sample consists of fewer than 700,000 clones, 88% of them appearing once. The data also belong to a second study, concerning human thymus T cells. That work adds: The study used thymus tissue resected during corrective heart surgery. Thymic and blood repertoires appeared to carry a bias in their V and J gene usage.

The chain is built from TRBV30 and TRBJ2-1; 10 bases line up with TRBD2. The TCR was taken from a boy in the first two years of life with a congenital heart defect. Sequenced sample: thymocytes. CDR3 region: CAWSFPRAGGPHEQFF. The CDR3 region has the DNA TGTGCCTGGAGCTTCCCCCGAGCGGGAGGGCCACATGAGCAGTTCTTC.